This T cell receptor (beta chain) was identified in a study of T-cell reconstitution after alpha-beta-depleted transplantation in children. CDR3 length: 14 residues. Trimming left V 5 bases short and J 2 bases short, with 12 bases between. Germline CDR1 SGHRS, CDR2 YFSETQ. A TCRbeta library incorporating unique molecular identifiers was prepared. Using its own MiXCR run on the PCR reads, TCRdb lists one record per CDR3 protein. The sample yields about 230,000 distinct CDR3 sequences, about a tenth seen once. The source was PBMCs from the stem cell graft donor, collected from the stem cell graft. The TCR comes from a human donor who donated a stem cell graft to a child with acute lymphoblastic leukemia. The genes are TRBV5-1 and TRBJ2-3, with D unclear. The CDR3 DNA reads as TGCGCCAGCAGAATCGAGCCCCACACAGATACGCAGTATTTT. Residues: CASRIEPHTDTQYF.